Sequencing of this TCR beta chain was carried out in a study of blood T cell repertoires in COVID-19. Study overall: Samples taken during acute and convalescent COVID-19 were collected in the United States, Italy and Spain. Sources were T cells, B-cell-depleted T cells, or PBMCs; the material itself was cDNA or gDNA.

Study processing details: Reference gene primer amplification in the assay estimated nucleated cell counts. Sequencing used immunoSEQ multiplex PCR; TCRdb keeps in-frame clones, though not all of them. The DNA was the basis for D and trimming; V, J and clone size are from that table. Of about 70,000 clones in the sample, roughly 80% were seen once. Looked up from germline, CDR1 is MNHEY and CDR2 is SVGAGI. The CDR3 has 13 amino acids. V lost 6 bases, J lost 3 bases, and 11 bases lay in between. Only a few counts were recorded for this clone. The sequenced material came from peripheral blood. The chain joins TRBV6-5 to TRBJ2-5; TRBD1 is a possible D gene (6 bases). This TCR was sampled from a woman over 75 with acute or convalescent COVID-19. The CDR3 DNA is TGTGCCAGCAGGGGGGCAGGGAAAGAGACCCAGTACTTC. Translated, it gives CASRGAGKETQYF.